The present T cell receptor (beta chain) was sequenced within a study of OX40 agonist ivuxolimab in advanced cancers. Background on the study: Males comprised around 80% of the group, whose mean age was roughly 64 years (range roughly 20 to 85).

V shed 1 base and J shed 1 base, with 6 bases lying between them. The CDR3 runs 14 residues. CDR1 and CDR2 from the germline V gene are LNHDA and SQIVND (reference sequence). A remark on this clone: Its specificity is unknown.

Profiled with immunoSEQ multiplex PCR; TCRdb holds only in-frame clones, not every one. The sample yields under 85,000 clones, 87% seen once. Study-level points and caveats: CD8+ T cells showed, on average, more clonal expansion than CD4+ cells.

This material consisted of CD4+ or CD8+ T cells sorted from blood, taken in a trial of the OX40 agonist ivuxolimab. The gene calls are TRBV19 and TRBJ2-3; D not resolved. This TCR derives from an adult with an advanced solid tumor such as melanoma, head and neck, liver or kidney cancer. CDR3 in DNA: TGTGCCAGTAGTATAGGGCAGGGCACAGATACGCAGTATTTT. Translation: CASSIGQGTDTQYF. The entire variable domain, with the rest obtained from reference TRBV19 and TRBJ2-3, is as follows: DGGITQSPKYLFRKEGQNVTLSCEQNLNHDAMYWYRQDPGQGLRLIYYSQIVNDFQKGDIAEGYSVSREKKESFPLTVTSAQKNPTAFYLCASSIGQGTDTQYFGPGTRLTVL.